These 9 T cell receptor beta chains were sequenced from one sample in a study of identical twins. TCRdb recomputed calls from the 5' RACE reads with MiXCR, one row per CDR3 protein. The data contain hundreds of thousands of distinct CDR3 sequences, roughly an eighth of them singletons. The sample was also linked to a second study, of yellow fever vaccine responses in identical twins.

Sequencing was carried out using CD8+ T cells sorted from blood. The receptors derive from a woman younger than 35 in good health.

This clonotype was picked up a small number of times. The chain links TRBV11-1 to TRBJ2-1; 7 bases are a match to TRBD2. The CDR3 consists of 17 residues. J gave up 6 bases and V 5 bases, and 16 bases lay outside the gene matches. Germline CDR1 is SGHAT and CDR2 is FQDESV (reference sequence). The DNA of the CDR3 is TGTGCCAGCAGCGTTACTACCGGGACTATAATAGGCAATGAGCAGTTCTTC. Protein sequence: CASSVTTGTIIGNEQFF.

This clonotype was seen at least ten times. The chain links TRBV28 to TRBJ2-2, with D tentatively TRBD1 (6 bases). Germline CDR1 reads MDHEN; CDR2 reads SYDVKM. Between the trimmed V and J ends, which lost 7 bases and 2 bases, there was a span of 11 bases. There are 14 residues in the CDR3. The CDR3 is CASTGTSNTGELFF. CDR3 nucleotides: TGTGCCAGCACCGGGACATCTAACACCGGGGAGCTGTTTTTT.

The rearrangement uses TRBV12-3 or TRBV12-4 and TRBJ2-7; 7 bases align to TRBD1. Germline trimming cut 5 bases from V and 4 bases from J; bases unmatched to any gene: 5. The CDR3 covers 13 residues. CDR3 DNA: TGTGCCAGCAGTCAGACAGGGCCTTACGAGCAGTACGTC. Encoded protein: CASSQTGPYEQYV.

This clonotype was picked up a small number of times. CDR3 in DNA: TGTGCCAGCAGCTTGGGGCCAGTGAACACCGGGGAGCTGTTTTTT. Translating it yields CASSLGPVNTGELFF. This chain links TRBV5-4 with TRBJ2-2; D not certain. This CDR3 spans 15 amino acids. Germline CDR1 is SGHNT and CDR2 is YYREEE (reference sequence). The germline V and J ends were trimmed by 0 bases and 1 base, with 7 bases remaining between them.

This clonotype showed up many times. The V gene is TRBV29-1, the J gene TRBJ2-1, with D tentatively TRBD2 (5 bases). CDR3 size: 11 residues. V dropped 6 bases and J dropped 10 bases, with 13 bases sitting between them. Per the germline V gene, CDR1 is SQVTM and CDR2 is ANQGSEA. This CDR3 reads CSVGVGDEQFF. The CDR3 DNA is TGCAGCGTGGGCGTGGGAGACGAGCAGTTCTTC.

This clonotype has more than one count but fewer than ten. CDR3 DNA sequence: TGTGCCAGCAGTTACGCCCTCCCCGGGGAGCTGTTTTTT. This encodes CASSYALPGELFF. The chain is built from TRBV6-5 and TRBJ2-2; unclear D gene. Between the trimmed V and J ends, which lost 2 bases and 6 bases, there was a span of 7 bases. Germline V CDR1 and CDR2: MNHEY, SVGAGI. This CDR3 region has 13 residues.

The CDR3 spells CASSLIVGLNTEAFF. CDR3 nucleotides: TGTGCCAGCAGTTTAATAGTCGGACTGAACACTGAAGCTTTCTTT. This chain links TRBV28 with TRBJ1-1; D ambiguous. V was cut by 2 bases and J by 0 bases, with 10 bases left in between. The CDR3 is 15 residues long. Germline V gives CDR1 MDHEN, CDR2 SYDVKM.

This rearrangement joins TRBV7-9 to TRBJ2-5, with D maybe TRBD1 (5 bases). Germline CDR1 and CDR2: SEHNR and FQNEAQ (reference sequence). CDR3 length equals 15 residues. Trimming took off 3 bases at V and 2 bases at J, with 13 bases between the two ends. The CDR3 nucleotides are TGTGCCAGCAGCTTTAGGGGCAGGGAACAAGAGACCCAGTACTTC. It translates to CASSFRGREQETQYF.

The chain couples TRBV20-1 to TRBJ2-1, with D possibly being TRBD2 (6 bases). Trimming took 3 bases from V and 3 from J, leaving 9 bases between them. CDR1 and CDR2 (germline): DFQATT, SNEGSKA (reference sequence). The CDR3 is 13 residues long. The CDR3 region has the DNA TGCAGTGCTAGTTGGCGGGACTACAATGAGCAGTTCTTC. Its protein product is CSASWRDYNEQFF.